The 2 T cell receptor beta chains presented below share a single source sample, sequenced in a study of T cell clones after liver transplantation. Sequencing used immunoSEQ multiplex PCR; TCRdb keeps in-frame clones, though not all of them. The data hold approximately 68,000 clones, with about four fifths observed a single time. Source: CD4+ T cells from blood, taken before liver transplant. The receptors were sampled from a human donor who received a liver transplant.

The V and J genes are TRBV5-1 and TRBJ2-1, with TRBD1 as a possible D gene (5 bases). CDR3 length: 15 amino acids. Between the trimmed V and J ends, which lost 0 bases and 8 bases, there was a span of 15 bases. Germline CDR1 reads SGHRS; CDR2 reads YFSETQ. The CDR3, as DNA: TGCGCCAGCAGCTTGGGATCGGGTACAGGTGATGAGCAGTTCTTC. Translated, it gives CASSLGSGTGDEQFF.

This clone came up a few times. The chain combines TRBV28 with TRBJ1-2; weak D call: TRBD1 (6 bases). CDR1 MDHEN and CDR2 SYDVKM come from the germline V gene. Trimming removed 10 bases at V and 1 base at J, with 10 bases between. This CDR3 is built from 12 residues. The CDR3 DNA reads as TGTGCCACCGTACAGGGTAACTATGGCTACACCTTC. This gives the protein CATVQGNYGYTF.